This entry lists 13 T cell receptor beta chains sequenced from one sample in a study of response to subunit inactivated influenza vaccine. TCRdb recomputed calls from the RT-PCR reads with MiXCR, one row per CDR3 protein. The data contain about 190,000 distinct CDR3 sequences, approximately 15% of them singletons. Sequencing used CD8+ T cells sorted from PBMCs, obtained around 5 days after vaccination. The receptors were sampled from a man aged 45 to 65 who received an inactivated influenza vaccine.

V gene TRBV29-1 combines with J gene TRBJ2-7; D is possibly TRBD1 or TRBD2 (5 bases each). Germline CDR1 reads SQVTM; CDR2 reads ANQGSEA. The CDR3 has 11 residues. Deletions cut 6 bases from V and 6 bases from J, with 12 bases between. As DNA, the CDR3 is TGCAGCGTCCCTGAGGGGATCGAGCAGTACTTC. This sequence encodes CSVPEGIEQYF.

The CDR3 reads CASSLALDSPEAFF. The CDR3 region has the DNA TGTGCCAGCAGTTTAGCGCTTGACAGCCCTGAAGCTTTCTTT. V usage is TRBV12-3 or TRBV12-4 and J usage is TRBJ1-1; tentative D call: TRBD1 (5 bases). The CDR3 is made up of 14 amino acids. The V gene lost 0 bases and the J gene lost 6 bases, with 11 bases spanning the gap.

This clonotype was counted a few times. CDR3 DNA: TGTGCCAGCAGTTACTCCGTCGCAGGGGCCTACGAGCAGTACTTC. Translated, it gives CASSYSVAGAYEQYF. The rearrangement uses TRBV6-2 or TRBV6-3 and TRBJ2-7; weak D call: TRBD1 (6 bases). Trimming left V 0 bases short and J 2 bases short, with 11 bases between. Germline values: CDR1 MNHEY, CDR2 SVGEGT. The CDR3 sequence is 15 residues long.

This clonotype appeared a few times. V gene TRBV29-1 combines with J gene TRBJ2-5; D gene ambiguous. The CDR3 totals 10 residues. In germline, CDR1 is SQVTM, CDR2 ANQGSEA. V was shortened by 6 bases and J by 5 bases, with 7 bases between the two germline ends. CDR3 loop: CSVYAETQYF. DNA of the CDR3: TGCAGCGTCTACGCCGAGACCCAGTACTTC.

This clonotype occurred a few times. This chain links TRBV6-2 or TRBV6-3 with TRBJ2-1; possibly TRBD1 or TRBD2 for D (6 bases each). Germline V CDR1 and CDR2: MNHEY, SVGEGT. The CDR3 sequence is 12 residues long. CDR3 in amino acids: CALGGPLFEQFF. In DNA, the CDR3 is TGTGCTCTGGGGGGCCCCCTTTTTGAGCAGTTCTTC.

This clonotype was seen repeatedly, ten times or more. The rearrangement links TRBV4-1 to TRBJ2-1; 7 bases are shared with TRBD2. The germline gives CDR1 MGHRA, CDR2 YSYEKL. J lost 8 bases, V lost 4 bases, and 8 bases had no gene match. The CDR3 runs to 14 residues. The CDR3 coding sequence is TGCGCCAGCAGCCCGGGCGGGAGAATACATGAGCAGTTCTTC. This sequence encodes CASSPGGRIHEQFF.

This clonotype has more than one count but fewer than ten. J is TRBJ2-3 and V is TRBV5-1; 9 nucleotides align to TRBD1. J was trimmed by 11 bases and V by 3 bases; bases with no gene match: 7. The CDR3 consists of 13 residues. Per the germline V gene, CDR1 is SGHRS and CDR2 is YFSETQ. CDR3 residues: CASSWGTGQGQYF. CDR3 in DNA: TGCGCCAGCAGCTGGGGGACAGGGCAAGGGCAGTATTTT. Combining the CDR3 with reference TRBV5-1 and TRBJ2-3 gives the whole variable domain KAGVTQTPRYLIKTRGQQVTLSCSPISGHRSVSWYQQTPGQGLQFLFEYFSETQRNKGNFPGRFSGRQFSNSRSEMNVSTLELGDSALYLCASSWGTGQGQYFGPGTRLTVL.

There are many counts of this clonotype. The chain uses TRBV4-3 and TRBJ2-1; perhaps TRBD2 as D (6 bases). With 5 bases removed from V and 12 bases from J, the gap between germline ends came to 20 bases. Germline CDR1 and CDR2: LGHNA and YSLEER. CDR3 size: 14 residues. CDR3 protein: CASSSSLGGIAQFF. As DNA, the CDR3 is TGCGCCAGCAGCTCCAGCCTAGGAGGGATTGCGCAGTTCTTC.

This clonotype was picked up a small number of times. The rearrangement uses TRBV3-1 and TRBJ1-1; no definite D call. The CDR3 runs to 12 residues. V lost 1 base and J lost 5, with 5 bases in between. Germline assignment: CDR1 LGHDT and CDR2 YNNKEL (reference sequence). DNA of the CDR3: TGTGCCAGCAGCCAAGGGTCAACTGAAGCTTTCTTT. Translating gives CASSQGSTEAFF.

This clonotype was picked up many times. The rearrangement uses TRBV29-1 and TRBJ2-5; TRBD1 matches 8 bases. The V and J ends lost 3 bases and 2 bases, in that order; junction bases with no gene match: 8. The CDR3 has 15 amino acids. Germline V gene data show CDR1 as SQVTM and CDR2 as ANQGSEA. The DNA for the CDR3 is TGCAGCGTTGAGCCTGAGGACAGGGTTCAAGAGACCCAGTACTTC. Protein product: CSVEPEDRVQETQYF.

This clonotype has a count of ten or more. The V gene is TRBV29-1, the J gene TRBJ2-2, with a tentative D call TRBD2 (6 bases). The ends were cut back, 3 bases at V and 2 bases at J, with 13 bases in the middle. Germline values: CDR1 SQVTM, CDR2 ANQGSEA. The CDR3 covers 15 residues. CDR3 residues: CSVEVGGVNTGELFF. CDR3 in DNA: TGCAGCGTTGAGGTGGGGGGAGTCAACACCGGGGAGCTGTTTTTT.

V and J are TRBV4-3 and TRBJ2-1; D perhaps matches TRBD2 (6 bases). This CDR3 has 15 amino acids. Trimming cost V 0 bases and J 4 bases, with 10 bases left between them. Germline V gene sequence: CDR1 LGHNA, CDR2 YSLEER. The CDR3: CASSQDYGGYNEQFF. The CDR3 DNA sequence: TGCGCCAGCAGCCAAGATTACGGGGGATACAATGAGCAGTTCTTC.

Ten or more counts support this clonotype. J is TRBJ2-2 and V is TRBV4-2; D gene ambiguous. V was trimmed by 0 bases and J by 6 bases, leaving 14 bases between them. Germline loops: CDR1 LGHNA, CDR2 YNFKEQ. The CDR3 is made up of 16 amino acids. The CDR3 DNA is TGTGCCAGCAGCCAAGAAGTCTGGGGTCGGGCCGGGGAGCTGTTTTTT. Amino acids: CASSQEVWGRAGELFF.